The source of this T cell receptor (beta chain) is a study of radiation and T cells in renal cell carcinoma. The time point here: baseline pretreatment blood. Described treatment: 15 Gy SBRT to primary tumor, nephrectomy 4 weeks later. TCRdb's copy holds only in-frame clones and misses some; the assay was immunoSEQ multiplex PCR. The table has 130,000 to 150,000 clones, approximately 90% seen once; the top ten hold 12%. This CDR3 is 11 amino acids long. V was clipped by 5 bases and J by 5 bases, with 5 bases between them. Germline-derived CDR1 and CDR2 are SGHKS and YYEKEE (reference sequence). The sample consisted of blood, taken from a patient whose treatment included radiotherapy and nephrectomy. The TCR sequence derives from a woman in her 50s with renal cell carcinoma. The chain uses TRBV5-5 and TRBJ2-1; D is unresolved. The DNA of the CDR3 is TGTGCCAGCAGGGTACACAATGAGCAGTTCTTC. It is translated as CASRVHNEQFF.